This TCR beta chain was sequenced in a study of cytomegalovirus exposure and HLA in healthy donors. Study conclusions and caveats: Reportedly, cytomegalovirus status was diagnosed with high sensitivity and specificity. As a later analysis revealed, most CMV-associated TCR beta chains appeared HLA-restricted.

Points on this clone: What it binds is not known.

Germline V gene data show CDR1 as LNHDA and CDR2 as SQIVND (reference sequence). The CDR3 covers 15 residues. After removal of 0 bases from V and 5 bases from J, the junction contained 6 bases not matched to a gene. With 60 Vbeta and 13 Jbeta primers, the PCR was carried out. Here immunoSEQ multiplex PCR was the method, and the copy in TCRdb shows in-frame clones only, minus some. The sample shows about 78,000 clones, and roughly 7.4% sits with its ten largest clones. The TCR sequence derives from a female donor in good health and CMV-seropositive. The sample taken for sequencing was PBMCs. The chain uses TRBV19 and TRBJ2-5; 7 nucleotides align to TRBD1. CDR3 nucleotides: TGTGCCAGTAGTATAGATCCATCCAGGGGGGAGACCCAGTACTTC. Translation gives CASSIDPSRGETQYF.